The entry below gives a single TCR beta chain sequence along with its context. Authors' methods: Amplification of reference gene primers provided the estimated nucleated cell counts. Only in-frame clones appear in the TCRdb table, and some are missing; sequencing was by immunoSEQ multiplex PCR. V and J calls plus clone size are reproduced from that table; the DNA served to infer D and trimming. The repertoire holds 90,000 to 110,000 clones, approximately 90% seen once, with around 1.2% in the top ten. The entry originates in a study of blood T cell repertoires in COVID-19. Study context: The United States, Italy and Spain were the sources of the acute and convalescent COVID-19 samples. The analysed material was cDNA or gDNA that came from T cells, B-cell-depleted T cells, or PBMCs.

The CDR3 is 19 amino acids. V lost 5 bases and J lost 2, with 27 bases in between. Germline values: CDR1 SEHNR, CDR2 FQNEAQ (reference sequence). The sequenced sample was peripheral blood. The chain uses TRBV7-9 and TRBJ1-2; the D gene is possibly TRBD1 (5 bases). The sequence was collected from a human donor in a cohort sampled during active COVID-19. The CDR3 region has the DNA TGTGCCAGCAGCCTAGATAGGGGCGCCAGGGCCAGGGCCAACTATGGCTACACCTTC. As protein: CASSLDRGARARANYGYTF.